A selection of T cell receptor beta chains follows, all from one sample in a study of regulatory T cells in long-lasting Graves disease. Via MiXCR, TCRdb re-called the multiplex PCR reads, giving one row per CDR3 protein. The sample has hundreds of thousands of distinct CDR3 sequences, under 25% seen once. Sample: peripheral blood mononuclear cells (PBMCs), taken when the disease was refractory, from a patient treated with antithyroid drugs. The receptors here all came from a female donor with Graves disease. The conserved cysteine and the conserved F or W are not part of the CDR3 here. D genes are given only for firm matches.

d_gene,v_gene,j_gene,CDR3aa
.,TRBV3-1,TRBJ2-5,ASSQERLALETQY
TRBD1,TRBV27,TRBJ1-2,ASSLGQGIIGYT
.,TRBV28,TRBJ1-1,ASSDNTEAF
TRBD1,TRBV6-2/TRBV6-3,TRBJ2-6,ASSENWNAGTGIRERANVLT
.,TRBV25-1,TRBJ2-7,ASTQEGTSYEQY
.,TRBV5-5,TRBJ2-6,ASSYQGRGANVLT
.,TRBV11-2,TRBJ2-5,ASSLVGSYQETQY
TRBD2,TRBV4-2,TRBJ2-7,ASSQDDLAGVYEQY
.,TRBV4-1,TRBJ1-1,ASSSYRAMNTEAF
TRBD2,TRBV11-2,TRBJ2-7,ASTFPGGGSYEQY
.,TRBV11-2,TRBJ2-3,ASSLVSGAHPTQY
.,TRBV5-4,TRBJ2-7,ASSRTLAGEQY
.,TRBV19,TRBJ1-5,ASTLGGQPQH
TRBD1,TRBV15,TRBJ2-2,ATSRRIRQGGSGELF
TRBD2,TRBV6-1,TRBJ2-2,ASSLSGGTVTGELF
.,TRBV6-5,TRBJ2-6,ASSYFGSATGANVLT
TRBD2,TRBV5-6,TRBJ2-5,ASSRTSPETQY
.,TRBV12-3/TRBV12-4,TRBJ1-2,ASSPVLIWVYGYT
.,TRBV5-6,TRBJ2-2,ASSLATYNTGELF
.,TRBV20-1,TRBJ1-1,SASDWNTEAF
TRBD1,TRBV29-1,TRBJ1-4,SAGDSTTNEKLF
TRBD1,TRBV20-1,TRBJ1-1,SASGRTGYEAF
TRBD1,TRBV28,TRBJ1-2,AIRTGGDHYGYT